Below, 29 T cell receptor beta chains from the same sample are listed, as sequenced in a study of shared clonotypes between healthy human individuals. This table comes from immunoSEQ multiplex PCR, and its TCRdb copy is limited to in-frame clones, with some not included. This sample has about 2,500,000 clones, with more than 90% found just once. Sequenced input: naive CD4+ T cells sorted from blood. As for subset: CD45RA+ positively selected. The receptors derive from a man aged 18 to 30 in good health.

This rearrangement joins TRBV5-1 to TRBJ2-1, with D hard to call. CDR1 is SGHRS and CDR2 is YFSETQ in the germline V gene. The CDR3 has 15 amino acids. With 4 bases removed from V and 10 bases from J, the gap between germline ends came to 21 bases. The CDR3 sequence: CASSIRTSGPREQFF. DNA of the CDR3: TGCGCCAGCAGCATCCGGACGTCCGGACCGAGAGAGCAGTTCTTC.

On this clone itself: The same CDR3 arises from other DNA sequences in this sample as well. The chain carries TRBV2 and TRBJ1-2; possible D gene TRBD1, 5 bases. V lost 4 bases to trimming and J lost 2 bases, with 11 bases between them. In germline, CDR1 is SNHLY, CDR2 FYNNEI. The CDR3 sequence is 14 residues long. The CDR3 loop reads CASSAGVGNYGYTF. The CDR3 DNA reads TGTGCCAGCAGTGCGGGGGTGGGGAACTATGGCTACACCTTC.

The rearrangement joins TRBV19 to TRBJ2-2, with 7 bases matching TRBD1. The CDR3 is 15 residues long. V lost 5 bases, J lost 0 bases, and 3 bases stayed unmatched. Germline V CDR1 and CDR2: LNHDA, SQIVND (reference sequence). This CDR3 is CASSAGGTNTGELFF. The CDR3 DNA follows: TGTGCCAGTAGTGCAGGGGGTACGAACACCGGGGAGCTGTTTTTT.

The chain's CDR3 is CASRAPTSWGTDTQYF. CDR3 DNA sequence: TGTGCCAGCAGGGCCCCGACAAGTTGGGGCACAGATACGCAGTATTTT. This chain links TRBV27 with TRBJ2-3; D remains ambiguous. The germline V gene has CDR1 MNHEY and CDR2 SMNVEV (reference sequence). The CDR3 sequence is 16 residues long. Trimming took off 6 bases at V and 1 base at J, with 17 bases between the two ends.

The V gene is TRBV7-2, the J gene TRBJ2-1, with 9 bases fitting TRBD2. CDR1 and CDR2 from the germline V gene are SGHTA and FQGNSA. V gave up 1 base and J gave up 5 bases; unmatched junction bases: 3. The CDR3 loop spans 15 amino acids. Here the CDR3 DNA reads TGTGCCAGCAGCTTAGGGGCGGGAGGGAACAATGAGCAGTTCTTC. Its translation is CASSLGAGGNNEQFF. The whole variable domain, filled in from reference TRBV7-2 and TRBJ2-1, reads GAGVSQSPSNKVTEKGKDVELRCDPISGHTALYWYRQSLGQGLEFLIYFQGNSAPDKSGLPSDRFSAERTGGSVSTLTIQRTQQEDSAVYLCASSLGAGGNNEQFFGPGTRLTVL.

This chain joins TRBV10-3 and TRBJ2-7; TRBD1 is a possible D gene (5 bases). This CDR3 has 13 amino acids. Trimming pared 6 bases from V and 2 bases from J, leaving 11 bases between. Germline V gives CDR1 ENHRY, CDR2 SYGVKD. CDR3 bases: TGTGCCATCAGGGTGGAAGGGGCCTACGAGCAGTACTTC. Protein sequence: CAIRVEGAYEQYF.

This sequence joins TRBV5-4 and TRBJ2-7, with 10 bases that match TRBD1. From germline, CDR1 is SGHNT and CDR2 YYREEE (reference sequence). V trimming: 4 bases; J trimming: 4 bases; junction bases outside the gene matches: 8. The CDR3 extends over 15 amino acids. The CDR3 DNA sequence: TGTGCCAGCAGCGAGGAGCCGGGACAGGGGTACGAGCAGTACTTC. Translated, it gives CASSEEPGQGYEQYF.

This rearrangement joins TRBV25-1 to TRBJ2-7; D is uncertain. The V end was cut by 6 bases, the J end by 5 bases, with 14 bases between. This CDR3 is 13 amino acids long. Germline assignment: CDR1 MGHDK and CDR2 SYGVNS. CDR3 residues: CASSPPKGHEQYF. The DNA of the CDR3 is TGTGCCAGCAGCCCTCCAAAGGGCCACGAGCAGTACTTC.

The rearrangement joins TRBV18 to TRBJ2-5; TRBD2 matches 11 bases. V trimming: 5 bases; J trimming: 2 bases; junction bases outside the gene matches: 4. The CDR3 consists of 15 residues. CDR1 is KGHSH, CDR2 LQKENI, per germline. The CDR3 DNA reads TGTGCCAGCTCAAGTACTAGCGGGGGACAAGAGACCCAGTACTTC. This gives the protein CASSSTSGGQETQYF. The variable domain in full, with the rest retrieved from reference TRBV18 and TRBJ2-5, is NAGVMQNPRHLVRRRGQEARLRCSPMKGHSHVYWYRQLPEEGLKFMVYLQKENIIDESGMPKERFSAEFPKEGPSILRIQQVVRGDSAAYFCASSSTSGGQETQYFGPGTRLLVL.

The rearrangement links TRBV30 to TRBJ2-1, with D unresolved. Per germline, CDR1 GTSNPN and CDR2 SVGIG (reference sequence). The CDR3 runs 13 residues. Trimming stripped 5 bases from V and 11 bases from J, with 19 bases between. CDR3 region: CAWGWSVTTKQFF. CDR3 coding DNA: TGTGCCTGGGGCTGGAGTGTAACCACCAAGCAGTTCTTC. The variable domain in full, completed from reference TRBV30 and TRBJ2-1, reads SQTIHQWPATLVQPVGSPLSLECTVEGTSNPNLYWYRQAAGRGLQLLFYSVGIGQISSEVPQNLSASRPQDRQFILSSKKLLLSDSGFYLCAWGWSVTTKQFFGPGTRLTVL.

V and J are TRBV29-1 and TRBJ1-6; 10 bases are shared with TRBD1. The V segment lost 4 bases and the J segment 9 bases; nucleotides outside the gene matches: 3. This CDR3 is built from 13 residues. CDR1 and CDR2 from the germline V gene are SQVTM and ANQGSEA. The CDR3 protein is CSVGQGAASPLHF. CDR3 DNA: TGCAGCGTTGGACAGGGGGCGGCTTCACCCCTCCACTTT.

V usage is TRBV28 and J usage is TRBJ2-2, with TRBD1 matching over 8 bases. After removal of 2 bases from V and 5 bases from J, the junction contained 7 bases not matched to a gene. In germline, CDR1 is MDHEN, CDR2 SYDVKM. The CDR3 is made up of 16 amino acids. The CDR3 loop reads CASSLVQGAITGELFF. CDR3 bases: TGTGCCAGCAGTTTAGTTCAGGGGGCTATAACCGGGGAGCTGTTTTTT.

Only a few counts were recorded for this clone. The rearrangement joins TRBV7-9 to TRBJ1-4; D remains unclear. From germline, CDR1 is SEHNR and CDR2 FQNEAQ (reference sequence). This CDR3 region has 15 residues. V dropped 2 bases and J dropped 0 bases, with 7 bases sitting between them. The CDR3 nucleotides are TGTGCCAGCAGCTTACAGGCCCCAACTAATGAAAAACTGTTTTTT. Protein product: CASSLQAPTNEKLFF.

This chain uses TRBV5-8 with TRBJ1-5; D gene ambiguous. V dropped 1 base and J dropped 1 base, with 12 bases sitting between them. Per the germline V gene, CDR1 is SGHTS and CDR2 is YDEGEE. The CDR3 contains 16 residues. The CDR3 here is CASSLIYGVSNQPQHF. The CDR3, as DNA: TGTGCCAGCAGCTTGATCTATGGGGTGAGCAATCAGCCCCAGCATTTT. Drawing the rest from reference TRBV5-8 and TRBJ1-5, the complete variable domain is EAGVTQSPTHLIKTRGQQATLRCSPISGHTSVYWYQQALGLGLQFLLWYDEGEERNRGNFPPRFSGRQFPNYSSELNVNALELEDSALYLCASSLIYGVSNQPQHFGDGTRLSIL.

This clone has a single count. The gene calls are TRBV12-2 and TRBJ2-2; whether TRBD1, the table's D call, matches the DNA was not checked. TRBV12-2 is assigned pseudogene status. The CDR3 spans 14 residues. The CDR3 sequence is CASRSNRGAGELFF. DNA of the CDR3: TGTGCAAGTCGCTCAAACAGGGGGGCCGGGGAGCTGTTTTTT.

V and J are TRBV5-5 and TRBJ2-5, with D possibly being TRBD2 (5 bases). Trimming shortened V by 4 bases and J by 4 bases, and 11 bases separated the two germline ends. Germline V gene data show CDR1 as SGHKS and CDR2 as YYEKEE (reference sequence). The CDR3 covers 13 residues. The CDR3 DNA is TGTGCCAGCAGCCTGGCGGGCAGAGAGACCCAGTACTTC. Its protein is CASSLAGRETQYF.

Worth noting for this clone: A read error may account for a junction end that differs from germline. This chain links TRBV7-7 with TRBJ2-5; 7 bases align to TRBD1. CDR1 and CDR2 from the germline V gene are SSHAT and FNYEAQ (reference sequence). The CDR3 runs to 16 residues. CDR3: CASSSHPTGVGETQYF. CDR3 sequence (DNA): TGTGCTAGCAGCAGCCACCCAACAGGGGTTGGAGAGACCCAGTACTTC.

The chain links TRBV6-6 to TRBJ2-7, with 12 bases that match TRBD2. From germline, CDR1 is MNHNY and CDR2 SVGAGI (reference sequence). The CDR3 sequence is 16 residues long. Trimming took 6 bases from V and 4 from J; bases not matched to a gene: 10. The CDR3 nucleotides read TGTGCCAGCAGGCGTAGAGGAGGACTAGCGGGATACGAGCAGTACTTC. It is translated as CASRRRGGLAGYEQYF.

V and J are TRBV27 and TRBJ2-3; 13 nucleotides agree with TRBD2. The CDR3 spans 18 residues. Germline lookup yields CDR1 MNHEY and CDR2 SMNVEV (reference sequence). Trimming cost V 2 bases and J 4 bases; bases outside gene matches: 9. The DNA of the CDR3 is TGTGCCAGCAGTTTACTAAGAACCGGGACTAGCGGGGCAGATACGCAGTATTTT. Protein product: CASSLLRTGTSGADTQYF.

On this clone: This same CDR3 is encoded by further DNA sequences in the sample. The chain combines TRBV2 with TRBJ2-3; D remains unclear. This CDR3 contains 12 residues. Between the trimmed V and J ends, which lost 3 bases and 4 bases, there was a span of 5 bases. Germline-derived CDR1 and CDR2 are SNHLY and FYNNEI. DNA for the CDR3: TGTGCCAGCAGTGATAATTCAGATACGCAGTATTTT. It translates to CASSDNSDTQYF.

The genes are TRBV5-6 and TRBJ2-7; D remains ambiguous. Germline V gene lookup returns CDR1 SGHDT and CDR2 YYEEEE. The length of the CDR3 is 15 residues. The V end was cut by 2 bases, the J end by 0 bases, with 12 bases between. The CDR3 region is CASSLRQVGSYEQYF. The CDR3 nucleotides are TGTGCCAGCAGCTTACGTCAGGTTGGCTCCTACGAGCAGTACTTC.

J is TRBJ1-3 and V is TRBV9, with 8 bases lining up with TRBD1. Germline lookup yields CDR1 SGDLS and CDR2 YYNGEE. Trimming cost V 0 bases and J 2 bases; bases outside gene matches: 13. CDR3 size: 19 residues. Written as DNA, the CDR3 is TGTGCCAGCAGCGTAGGAACTGAGGGGGCAGGGGGCACTGGAAACACCATATATTTT. It is translated as CASSVGTEGAGGTGNTIYF. The variable domain in full, completed from reference TRBV9 and TRBJ1-3, reads DSGVTQTPKHLITATGQRVTLRCSPRSGDLSVYWYQQSLDQGLQFLIQYYNGEERAKGNILERFSAQQFPDLHSELNLSSLELGDSALYFCASSVGTEGAGGTGNTIYFGEGSWLTVV.

The chain combines TRBV7-2 with TRBJ1-5; D call uncertain. In germline, CDR1 is SGHTA, CDR2 FQGNSA. V was clipped by 3 bases and J by 6 bases, with 6 bases between them. The CDR3 is made up of 12 amino acids. The CDR3 nucleotides read TGTGCCAGCAGCTTTATGGGTCAGCCCCAGCATTTT. It is translated as CASSFMGQPQHF.

As regards this clone: This same CDR3 is encoded by further DNA sequences in the sample. V and J are TRBV5-6 and TRBJ2-7; possible D gene TRBD2, 5 bases. There are 14 residues in the CDR3. CDR1 is SGHDT and CDR2 is YYEEEE in the germline V gene. V lost 0 bases, J lost 2 bases, and 9 bases lay in between. The CDR3 sequence is CASSLGAGPYEQYF. The DNA of the CDR3 is TGTGCCAGCAGCTTGGGGGCGGGTCCCTACGAGCAGTACTTC.

This clone was detected once. The chain is built from TRBV7-6 and TRBJ1-5, with D unclear. This CDR3 is built from 15 residues. Trimming removed 1 base from V and 5 bases from J, with 12 bases in between. The germline CDR1 and CDR2 sequences are SGHVS and FNYEAQ. The CDR3 loop reads CASSLGSDTYQPQHF. The CDR3, as DNA: TGTGCCAGCAGCTTAGGGTCAGATACTTATCAGCCCCAGCATTTT.

The chain recombines TRBV6-1 with TRBJ2-2; D is perhaps TRBD2 (5 bases). There are 15 residues in the CDR3. Trimming stripped 6 bases from V and 6 bases from J, with 17 bases between. Per the germline V gene, CDR1 is MNHNS and CDR2 is SASEGT. CDR3 residues: CASRFTRERAGELFF. The CDR3, as DNA: TGTGCCAGCAGATTCACCCGCGAGAGGGCCGGGGAGCTGTTTTTT.

The chain couples TRBV19 to TRBJ2-6; possible D gene TRBD2, 6 bases. The V and J ends lost 7 bases and 3 bases respectively, with 13 bases between them. CDR1 and CDR2 from the germline V gene are LNHDA and SQIVND (reference sequence). CDR3 length equals 15 residues. The DNA of the CDR3 is TGTGCCAGTATCACCCCGGGGGATGGGGCCAACGTCCTGACTTTC. It yields the protein CASITPGDGANVLTF.

The V and J genes are TRBV7-3 and TRBJ2-5; D might be TRBD1 (5 bases). Trimming removed 4 bases at V and 4 bases at J, with 10 bases between. This CDR3 comprises 13 residues. Germline V CDR1 and CDR2: SGHTA, FQGTGA. CDR3 bases: TGTGCCAGCAGCTCCGGACACTTAGAGACCCAGTACTTC. This codes for CASSSGHLETQYF.

This chain connects TRBV7-2 to TRBJ2-5; no clear D gene. The CDR3 spans 13 residues. Trimming shortened V by 8 bases and J by 2 bases, and 12 bases separated the two germline ends. Germline lookup yields CDR1 SGHTA and CDR2 FQGNSA. The CDR3 nucleotides are TGTGCCAGCGAGTATCCCGGACAAGAGACCCAGTACTTC. It is translated as CASEYPGQETQYF.